This T cell receptor beta chain stems from a study of blood T cell repertoires in COVID-19. Clones were read by immunoSEQ multiplex PCR, and TCRdb kept only the in-frame ones, dropping some. The sample carries 200,000 to 300,000 clones, around 80% recorded once. The V end was cut by 6 bases, the J end by 8 bases, with 14 bases between. This CDR3 has 14 amino acids. Germline V gene sequence: CDR1 ENHRY, CDR2 SYGVKD. The chain recombines TRBV10-3 with TRBJ1-6, with a tentative D call TRBD1 (6 bases). The sequenced material came from peripheral blood. This sequence was found in a human donor in a cohort sampled during active COVID-19. The CDR3 bases are TGTGCCATCAGGCCCAGGGGCTCCGATTCACCCCTCCACTTT. Its protein product is CAIRPRGSDSPLHF.